This TCR beta chain was captured in a study of PD-1 blockade in classical Hodgkin lymphoma. The CDR3 extends over 15 amino acids. Germline V gives CDR1 SGHTA, CDR2 FQGNSA. V trimming: 6 bases; J trimming: 0 bases; junction bases outside the gene matches: 5. General study findings and limits: The baseline diversity of complete responders showed similarity to that of newly diagnosed patients. It was CD4+ TCR diversity, not CD8+, that rose significantly by C4D1.

All patients experienced relapse after autologous stem cell transplantation, and brentuximab vedotin exposure was variable. Complete response, partial response or progressive disease was each patient's best response. Turning to this clone: Its antigen is currently unknown.

Profiling relied on immunoSEQ multiplex PCR, and the TCRdb table lists in-frame clones only, not all of them. Altogether more than 140,000 clones are present, approximately 81% being singletons, with the ten largest covering roughly 9.8%. The source of this sequence is a human donor with classical Hodgkin lymphoma. V usage is TRBV7-2 and J usage is TRBJ1-3; 7 nucleotides match TRBD1. This specimen was peripheral blood mononuclear cells (PBMCs), taken before the second cycle of nivolumab. The CDR3 loop reads CASRRDRDSGNTIYF. The CDR3 coding sequence is TGTGCCAGCAGACGAGACAGGGACTCTGGAAACACCATATATTTT.